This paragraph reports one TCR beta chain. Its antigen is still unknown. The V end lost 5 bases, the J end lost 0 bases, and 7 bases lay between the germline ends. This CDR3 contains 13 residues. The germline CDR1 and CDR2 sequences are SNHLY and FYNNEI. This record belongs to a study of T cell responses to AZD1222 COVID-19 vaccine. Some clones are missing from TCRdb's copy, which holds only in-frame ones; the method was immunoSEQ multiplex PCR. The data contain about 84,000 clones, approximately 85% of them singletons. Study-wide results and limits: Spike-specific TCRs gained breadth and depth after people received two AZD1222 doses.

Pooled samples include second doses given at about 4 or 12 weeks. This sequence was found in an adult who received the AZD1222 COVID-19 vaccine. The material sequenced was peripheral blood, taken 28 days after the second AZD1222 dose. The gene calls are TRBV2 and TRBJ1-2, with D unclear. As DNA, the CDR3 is TGTGCCAGCAGTTTTAAGACTAACTATGGCTACACCTTC. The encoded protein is CASSFKTNYGYTF.